Presented here are 7 T cell receptor beta chains from one specimen sequenced in a study of T-cell reconstitution after alpha-beta-depleted transplantation in children. Molecular barcoding with unique molecular identifiers was used for the TCRbeta library. TCRdb fed the PCR reads into MiXCR, producing one record per CDR3 protein. The sample lists 640,000 or so distinct CDR3 sequences, 16% occurring once. The sequencing used PBMCs from the stem cell graft donor, collected from the stem cell graft. Every receptor here comes from a human donor who donated a stem cell graft to a child with acute myeloid leukemia.

The CDR3 spells CASSQGTRQSYGYTF. The CDR3 bases are TGCGCCAGCAGCCAAGGTACGAGACAGAGCTATGGCTACACCTTC. The J gene is TRBJ1-2, the V gene TRBV4-1, with TRBD1 as a possible D gene (5 bases). Germline loops: CDR1 MGHRA, CDR2 YSYEKL. V was shortened by 1 base and J by 4 bases, with 13 bases between the two germline ends. The CDR3 contains 15 residues.

The chain employs TRBV20-1 and TRBJ2-3; no firm D call. The CDR3 has 17 amino acids. The V end lost 0 bases, the J end lost 1 base, and 17 bases lay between the germline ends. CDR1 and CDR2 from the germline V gene are DFQATT and SNEGSKA (reference sequence). In DNA form, the CDR3 reads TGCAGTGCTAGAGAATGGACGGTTGTATGGGGCACAGATACGCAGTATTTT. Translated, it gives CSAREWTVVWGTDTQYF.

This clonotype was found many times. The chain couples TRBV20-1 to TRBJ2-5; 11 nucleotides agree with TRBD2. The CDR3 totals 16 residues. V was pared by 6 bases and J by 3 bases, with 12 bases of the junction left unmatched. The V gene's germline CDR1 is DFQATT and CDR2 SNEGSKA (reference sequence). The CDR3 spells CSASKIGTSGKETQYF. CDR3 nucleotides: TGCAGTGCCAGTAAAATAGGGACTAGCGGAAAAGAGACCCAGTACTTC.

This clonotype was counted between two and nine times. The J gene is TRBJ1-1, the V gene TRBV12-3 or TRBV12-4; 8 bases agree with TRBD1. The CDR3 is 15 residues long. Trimming at V came to 8 bases and at J to 3 bases, leaving 11 bases not matched to a gene. The CDR3 region has the DNA TGTGCCAGCCGCGGACCGACGACAGGGGACACTGAAGCTTTCTTT. It codes for CASRGPTTGDTEAFF.

The genes are TRBV28 and TRBJ1-3, with D uncertain. Germline assignment: CDR1 MDHEN and CDR2 SYDVKM. The CDR3 has 13 residues. Trimming took 2 bases from V and 4 from J, leaving 6 bases between them. The CDR3 nucleotides read TGTGCCAGCAGTTTAAGTCGAGGAAACACCATATATTTT. This gives the protein CASSLSRGNTIYF.

CDR3 nucleotides: TGTGCCTGGAGTGTACCGGGCAGGGACTACGAGCAGTACTTC. It codes for CAWSVPGRDYEQYF. This chain links TRBV30 with TRBJ2-7; D might be TRBD1 (5 bases). The CDR3 contains 14 residues. Germline values: CDR1 GTSNPN, CDR2 SVGIG (reference sequence). Trimming took 0 bases from V and 3 from J, leaving 12 bases between them.

This clonotype turned up a few times. The chain links TRBV5-6 to TRBJ2-1; D is possibly TRBD1 (5 bases). CDR1 is SGHDT and CDR2 is YYEEEE in the germline V gene. V was trimmed by 4 bases and J by 4 bases, leaving 12 bases between them. This CDR3 spans 14 amino acids. The CDR3 region is CASSLVDNYNEQFF. CDR3 bases: TGTGCCAGCAGCCTGGTGGACAATTACAATGAGCAGTTCTTC.